The T cell receptor (beta chain) under discussion was sequenced for a study of OX40 agonist ivuxolimab in advanced cancers. Germline V lookup: CDR1 SEHNR, CDR2 FQNEAQ (reference sequence). The CDR3 is made up of 16 amino acids. V was clipped by 1 base and J by 0 bases; unmatched bases: 3. Produced via immunoSEQ multiplex PCR; TCRdb's table is partial and in-frame only. The sample gives tens of thousands of clones, over 80% of which show up once; roughly 0.5% is in the top ten. Sequencing was performed on CD4+ or CD8+ T cells sorted from blood, taken in a trial of the OX40 agonist ivuxolimab. This sequence originates from an adult with an advanced solid tumor such as melanoma, head and neck, liver or kidney cancer. V is TRBV7-9 and J is TRBJ2-3; 8 nucleotides match TRBD2. CDR3 in amino acids: CASSLVLADSTDTQYF. The CDR3, as DNA: TGTGCCAGCAGCTTAGTACTAGCGGATAGCACAGATACGCAGTATTTT.